Listed below are T cell receptor beta chains from one sample, sequenced in a study of blood T cell repertoires in COVID-19. Assay: immunoSEQ multiplex PCR; the TCRdb copy retains only in-frame clones and omits some. The sample lists approximately 270,000 clones; more than 85% were seen once. Material: peripheral blood. Receptor source: a man between 25 and 39 years old with acute or convalescent COVID-19. CDR3s leave out the opening cysteine and the closing phenylalanine or tryptophan. The order of the fields is J gene, V gene, CDR3 protein.

TRBJ2-3,TRBV18,ASFRTSGGDTQY
TRBJ2-3,TRBV13,ASSYGTSGDTQY
TRBJ2-1,TRBV14,ASSPRPGPTINEQF
TRBJ2-1,TRBV9,ASSVLRGSSYNEQF
TRBJ2-7,TRBV28,ASSGGRRYEQY
TRBJ1-2,TRBV6-5,ASSPRVGYGYT
TRBJ2-1,TRBV5-1,ASRPTSGGSSYNEQF
TRBJ1-2,TRBV3-1/TRBV3-2,ASSYPSSTGAGHYGYT
TRBJ2-3,TRBV20-1,SVTQGYTQY
TRBJ1-6,TRBV5-1,ASSSQGGSSYNSPLH
TRBJ1-2,TRBV6-5,ASSYEGEGGYT
TRBJ2-1,TRBV10-3,AIRLAGTLNEQF
TRBJ2-1,TRBV5-1,ASRVTGSRTQNEQF
TRBJ2-3,TRBV11-2,ASSSGLAVVDTQY
TRBJ1-6,TRBV12-3/TRBV12-4,ASCHGGRSPLH
TRBJ1-1,TRBV9,ASSETQGMNTEAF
TRBJ1-1,TRBV15,ATSTQIGSAEAF
TRBJ2-7,TRBV6-5,ASSLGQGAAYEQY
TRBJ2-7,TRBV27,ASSSKPGQGNYEQY
TRBJ1-3,TRBV24-1,ATSDSRGNTIY
TRBJ1-3,TRBV14,ASSQLSYSGNTIY
TRBJ1-1,TRBV6-6,ASSPTRWAGGSTEAF
TRBJ2-1,TRBV6-6,AGGGREFRNEQF
TRBJ2-3,TRBV3-1/TRBV3-2,ASRVRGSDTQY
TRBJ1-2,TRBV5-4,ASSFFTENYGYT
TRBJ1-6,TRBV14,ASSQLQGQNSPLH
TRBJ2-1,TRBV19,ASSLQGGSYNEQF
TRBJ2-7,TRBV7-9,ASSSDRRGDEQY